Described below is a single T cell receptor (beta chain) sequence and its context. Its antigen is not known. RNA amounts of roughly 0.45 to 1 ug underwent reverse transcription with random hexamers. Across 54 Vbeta and 13 Jbeta, immunoSEQ multiplex PCR amplified TCR beta CDR3. TCRdb reprocessed the immunoSEQ multiplex PCR reads with MiXCR, giving one entry per CDR3 protein. This table has fewer than 95,000 distinct CDR3 sequences, roughly 96% appearing once. The record originates from a study of CD8 T cells in Susac syndrome. Findings and limits, study-wide: The study conceded that relatively few individuals underwent its TCR sequencing and HLA analysis. CD8+ clonal expansion in Susac peaked in TEMRA cells and active patients.

Per germline, CDR1 SGHRS and CDR2 YFSETQ. The CDR3 contains 14 residues. The junction had 5 bases not matched to a gene; V was cut back by 4 bases and J by 3 bases. The TCR originated in a human donor with Susac syndrome. Sequenced sample: CD8+ T cells from PBMCs. The chain recombines TRBV5-1 with TRBJ1-2, with 8 bases aligning to TRBD1. In DNA, the CDR3 is TGCGCCAGCAGCCTCCAGGACAGGGACTATGGCTACACCTTC. Its protein is CASSLQDRDYGYTF.